The rows below give T cell receptor beta chains drawn from one sample of a study of OX40 agonist ivuxolimab in advanced cancers. Clones were read by immunoSEQ multiplex PCR, and TCRdb kept only the in-frame ones, dropping some. The sample has tens of thousands of clones; about nine tenths are singletons. The sequencing used CD4+ or CD8+ T cells sorted from blood, collected in a trial of the OX40 agonist ivuxolimab. These receptors originate from an adult with an advanced solid tumor such as melanoma, head and neck, liver or kidney cancer. The CDR3 runs from the conserved cysteine through the conserved F or W. D genes are given only for firm matches.

>NA|TRBV25-1
CASSAPGDYGYTF
>NA|TRBV10-3
CAISESLESQPQHF
>TRBD1|TRBV27
CASSLSWTGGGYGYTF
>NA|TRBV30
CAWSVGGEWKTQYF
>NA|TRBV4-1
CASSQLTGISSYNEQFF
>NA|TRBV6-5
CASSYSKALAYEQYF
>TRBD1|TRBV6-1
CASSDGRGLIDEQFF
>NA|TRBV10-2
CASSESVKGSNQPQHF
>NA|TRBV15
CATSREGRESSYEQYF
>NA|TRBV5-1
CASRPVVFDEQYF
>TRBD2|TRBV5-1
CASSPLAGGPAETQYF
>TRBD2|TRBV7-6
CASSRIGLAGVYEQYF
>NA|TRBV30
CAWSGVDSPLHF
>TRBD1|TRBV6-5
CASSRQGESQPQHF
>TRBD1|TRBV6-6
CASSYKGGQTNEKLFF
>NA|TRBV19
CASSIFSQGGYGYTF
>NA|TRBV19
CASSTDQPGNEQFF
>TRBD1|TRBV30
CAWSVAGTAQQPQHF
>TRBD1|TRBV5-1
CASSWTGLSSGNTIYF
>NA|TRBV2
CASSEAGTSATNEKLFF
>NA|TRBV19
CASSIMGNYGYTF
>TRBD2|TRBV6-4
CASSEVRTSGSRSYNEQFF
>NA|TRBV7-9
CASSFPLGALNTEAFF
>TRBD1|TRBV27
CASKSGQGAGDIQYF
>NA|TRBV29-1
CSVASAGTTEAFF
>NA|TRBV15
CATSSDPGAKSTEQFF
>NA|TRBV2
CASSAKRSTGELFF
>NA|TRBV5-4
CASSLYAGYEQYF
>NA|TRBV5-1
CASSLSWNTGELFF
>NA|TRBV11-2
CASSLDLGEKLF
>NA|TRBV7-8
CASSSGPARYEQYF
>NA|TRBV27
CASSPLGRARYGYTF
>NA|TRBV5-4
CASSLKTGRETQYF
>NA|TRBV7-8
CASSLGAGSNQPQHF
>NA|TRBV5-1
CASSLGGQGGLHGYTF